The rows below give T cell receptor beta chains drawn from one sample of a study of PD-1 blockade in classical Hodgkin lymphoma. This table comes from immunoSEQ multiplex PCR, and its TCRdb copy is limited to in-frame clones, with some not included. The sample carries 20,000 to 25,000 clones, about four fifths recorded once. The starting material was peripheral blood mononuclear cells (PBMCs), obtained before the second cycle of nivolumab. The receptors were sampled from a human donor with classical Hodgkin lymphoma. CDR3s leave out the opening cysteine and the closing phenylalanine or tryptophan. D genes are given only for firm matches.

v_call: TRBV15
d_call: .
j_call: TRBJ1-1
cdr3_aa: ATSRGGQGLTEAF

v_call: TRBV11-2
d_call: .
j_call: TRBJ2-7
cdr3_aa: ASSNGEGASYEQY

v_call: TRBV28
d_call: TRBD1
j_call: TRBJ1-1
cdr3_aa: ASSRNRGRTEAF

v_call: TRBV5-1
d_call: TRBD1
j_call: TRBJ1-6
cdr3_aa: ASSFNQGGHNSPLH

v_call: TRBV6-1
d_call: .
j_call: TRBJ1-2
cdr3_aa: ASGPGLRGNYGYT

v_call: TRBV5-6
d_call: .
j_call: TRBJ1-4
cdr3_aa: ASSLTGDASTNEKLF

v_call: TRBV5-1
d_call: .
j_call: TRBJ1-2
cdr3_aa: ASSLEGQIYGYT

v_call: TRBV30
d_call: .
j_call: TRBJ2-2
cdr3_aa: AWSEYPGELF

v_call: TRBV30
d_call: .
j_call: TRBJ2-2
cdr3_aa: AWAPFGGELF

v_call: TRBV30
d_call: .
j_call: TRBJ1-1
cdr3_aa: AWSVNTVSGEAF

v_call: TRBV5-1
d_call: TRBD1
j_call: TRBJ2-5
cdr3_aa: ASSLGQGAQETQY

v_call: TRBV21-1
d_call: .
j_call: TRBJ2-7
cdr3_aa: ASSTGRTYEQY

v_call: TRBV28
d_call: .
j_call: TRBJ1-4
cdr3_aa: ASSPINKYEKLF

v_call: TRBV5-6
d_call: TRBD2
j_call: TRBJ2-7
cdr3_aa: ASSPTSGGAYEQY

v_call: TRBV25-1
d_call: .
j_call: TRBJ1-2
cdr3_aa: ASSEHRTDYGYT